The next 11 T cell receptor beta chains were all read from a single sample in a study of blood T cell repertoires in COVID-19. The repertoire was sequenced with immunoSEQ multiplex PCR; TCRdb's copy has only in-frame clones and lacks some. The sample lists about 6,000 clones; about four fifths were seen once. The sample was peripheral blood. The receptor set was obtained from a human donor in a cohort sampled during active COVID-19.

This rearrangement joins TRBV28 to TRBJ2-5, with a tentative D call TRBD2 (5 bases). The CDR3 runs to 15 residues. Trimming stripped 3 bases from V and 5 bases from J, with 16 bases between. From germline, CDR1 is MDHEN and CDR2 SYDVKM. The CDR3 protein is CASSFSRGGGETQYF. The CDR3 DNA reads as TGTGCCAGCAGTTTCTCCCGAGGAGGTGGTGAGACCCAGTACTTC.

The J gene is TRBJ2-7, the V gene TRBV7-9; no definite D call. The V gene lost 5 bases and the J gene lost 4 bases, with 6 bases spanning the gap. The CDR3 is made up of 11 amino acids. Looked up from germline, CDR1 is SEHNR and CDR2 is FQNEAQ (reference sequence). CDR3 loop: CASSGAYEQYF. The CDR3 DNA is TGTGCCAGCAGCGGAGCATACGAGCAGTACTTC.

This chain's CDR3 is CASSLADYYNEQFF. Here the CDR3 DNA reads TGTGCCAGCAGTTTAGCGGACTACTACAATGAGCAGTTCTTC. The gene calls are TRBV28 and TRBJ2-1, with D tentatively TRBD2 (6 bases). This CDR3 has 14 residues. Trimming removed 2 bases at V and 3 bases at J, with 8 bases between. Germline V gene sequence: CDR1 MDHEN, CDR2 SYDVKM.

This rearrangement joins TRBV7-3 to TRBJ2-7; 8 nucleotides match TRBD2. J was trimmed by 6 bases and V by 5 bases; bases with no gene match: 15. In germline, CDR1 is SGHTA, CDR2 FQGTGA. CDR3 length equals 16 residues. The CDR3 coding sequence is TGTGCCAGCAGCGCGCGCGGCACGGGAGGGCGTGGCGAGCAGTACTTC. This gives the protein CASSARGTGGRGEQYF.

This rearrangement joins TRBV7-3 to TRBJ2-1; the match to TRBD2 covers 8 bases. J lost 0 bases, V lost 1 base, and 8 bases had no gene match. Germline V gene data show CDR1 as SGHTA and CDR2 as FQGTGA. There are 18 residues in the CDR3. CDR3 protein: CASSLISAGGGSYNEQFF. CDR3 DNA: TGTGCCAGCAGCTTAATCTCGGCGGGAGGAGGCTCCTACAATGAGCAGTTCTTC. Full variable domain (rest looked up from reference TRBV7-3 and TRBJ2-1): GAGVSQTPSNKVTEKGKYVELRCDPISGHTALYWYRQSLGQGPEFLIYFQGTGAADDSGLPNDRFFAVRPEGSVSTLKIQRTERGDSAVYLCASSLISAGGGSYNEQFFGPGTRLTVL.

The CDR3 sequence: CASSVAGVETQYF. The CDR3 DNA reads TGTGCCAGCAGTGTAGCGGGAGTTGAGACCCAGTACTTC. This chain connects TRBV27 to TRBJ2-5; 9 nucleotides align to TRBD2. Trimming removed 5 bases from V and 5 bases from J; junction bases left unmatched: 3. The CDR3 spans 13 residues. CDR1 MNHEY and CDR2 SMNVEV come from the germline V gene (reference sequence).

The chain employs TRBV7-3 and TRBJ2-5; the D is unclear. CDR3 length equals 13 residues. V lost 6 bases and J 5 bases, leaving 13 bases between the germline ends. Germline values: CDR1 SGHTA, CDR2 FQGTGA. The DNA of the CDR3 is TGTGCCAGCAGTCCGAGACGGCGGGAGACCCAGTACTTC. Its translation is CASSPRRRETQYF.

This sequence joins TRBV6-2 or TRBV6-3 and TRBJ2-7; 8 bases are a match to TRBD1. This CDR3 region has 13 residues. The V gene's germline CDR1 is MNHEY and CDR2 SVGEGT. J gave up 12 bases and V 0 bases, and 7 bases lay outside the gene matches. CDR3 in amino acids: CASSYSGTGPVYF. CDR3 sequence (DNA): TGTGCCAGCAGTTACTCCGGGACAGGCCCCGTGTACTTC.

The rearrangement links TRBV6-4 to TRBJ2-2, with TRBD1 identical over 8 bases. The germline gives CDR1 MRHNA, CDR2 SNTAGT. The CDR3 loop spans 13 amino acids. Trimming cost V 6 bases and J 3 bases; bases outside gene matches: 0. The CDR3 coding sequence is TGTGCCAGCAGGACAGGGGACACCGGGGAGCTGTTTTTT. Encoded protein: CASRTGDTGELFF.

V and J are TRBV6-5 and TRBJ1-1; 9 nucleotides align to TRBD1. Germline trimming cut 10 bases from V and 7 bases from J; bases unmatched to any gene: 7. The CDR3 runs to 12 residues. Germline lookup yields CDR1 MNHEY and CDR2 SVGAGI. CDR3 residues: CATSRDRVEAFF. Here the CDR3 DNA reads TGTGCCACCTCTCGGGACAGGGTTGAAGCTTTCTTT.

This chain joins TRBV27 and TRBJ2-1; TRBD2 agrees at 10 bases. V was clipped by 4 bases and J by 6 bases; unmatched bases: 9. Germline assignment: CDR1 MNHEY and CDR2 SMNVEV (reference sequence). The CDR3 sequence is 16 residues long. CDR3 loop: CASSSGRLAGVNEQFF. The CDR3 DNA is TGTGCCAGCAGTTCCGGCCGGCTAGCGGGAGTCAATGAGCAGTTCTTC.